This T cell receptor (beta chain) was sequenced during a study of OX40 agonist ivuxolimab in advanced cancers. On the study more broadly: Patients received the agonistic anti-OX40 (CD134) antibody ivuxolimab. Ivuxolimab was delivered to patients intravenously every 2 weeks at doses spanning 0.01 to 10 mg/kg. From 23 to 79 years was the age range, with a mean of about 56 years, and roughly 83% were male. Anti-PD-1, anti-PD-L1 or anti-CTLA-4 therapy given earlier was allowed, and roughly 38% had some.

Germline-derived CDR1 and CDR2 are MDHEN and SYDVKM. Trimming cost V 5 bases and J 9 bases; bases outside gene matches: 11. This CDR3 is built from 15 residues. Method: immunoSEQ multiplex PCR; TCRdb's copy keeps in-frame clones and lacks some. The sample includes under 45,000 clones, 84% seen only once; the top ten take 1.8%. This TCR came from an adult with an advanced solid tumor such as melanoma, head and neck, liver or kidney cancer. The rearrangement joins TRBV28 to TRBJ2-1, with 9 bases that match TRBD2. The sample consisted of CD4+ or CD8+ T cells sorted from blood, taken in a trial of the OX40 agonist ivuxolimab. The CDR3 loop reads CASSPLAGGVSEQFF. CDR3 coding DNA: TGTGCCAGCAGTCCCCTGGCGGGAGGGGTGAGTGAGCAGTTCTTC.